The next 6 T cell receptor beta chains were all read from a single sample in a study of blood T cell repertoires in COVID-19. Repertoires were generated with immunoSEQ multiplex PCR, while TCRdb's copy carries only in-frame clones and drops some. This table has 250,000 to 350,000 clones, about 89% appearing once. Source material: peripheral blood. The receptors originated from a woman in her 50s who had recovered from COVID-19.

The chain recombines TRBV30 with TRBJ2-1; D ambiguous. V lost 3 bases and J 6 bases, leaving 9 bases between the germline ends. The germline V gene encodes CDR1 GTSNPN and CDR2 SVGIG (reference sequence). The CDR3 length is 12 residues. CDR3 protein: CAWRRQANEQFF. CDR3 DNA: TGTGCCTGGAGGCGTCAGGCCAATGAGCAGTTCTTC.

The rearrangement links TRBV3-1 (or the pseudogene TRBV3-2) to TRBJ1-3, with TRBD1 identical over 8 bases. Trimming cost V 6 bases and J 8 bases; bases outside gene matches: 9. CDR1 is LGHDT and CDR2 is YNNKEL in the germline V gene (reference sequence). This CDR3 is built from 14 residues. CDR3 sequence: CASSRSGGGDTIYF. In DNA, the CDR3 is TGTGCCAGCAGTCGATCAGGGGGCGGGGACACCATATATTTT.

This rearrangement joins TRBV6-5 to TRBJ1-5, with D unresolved. Looked up from germline, CDR1 is MNHEY and CDR2 is SVGAGI. The CDR3 has 11 residues. V lost 5 bases, J lost 5 bases, and 4 bases lay in between. The CDR3 is CASSTHQPQHF. As DNA, the CDR3 is TGTGCCAGCAGTACACATCAGCCCCAGCATTTT.

The chain links TRBV5-1 to TRBJ1-1; D is undetermined. Per germline, CDR1 SGHRS and CDR2 YFSETQ. This CDR3 is built from 13 residues. Trimming shortened V by 0 bases and J by 7 bases, and 10 bases separated the two germline ends. In DNA, the CDR3 is TGCGCCAGCAGCTTGGATCGAGCTGATGAAGCTTTCTTT. It yields the protein CASSLDRADEAFF.

Only a few counts were recorded for this clone. The chain links TRBV25-1 to TRBJ1-1; D is unresolved. This CDR3 spans 14 amino acids. Trimming removed 9 bases at V and 4 bases at J, with 18 bases between. CDR1 is MGHDK, CDR2 SYGVNS, per germline. The CDR3 region has the DNA TGTGCCAGTAGCCTAGGAGGTTTAAGCACTGAAGCTTTCTTT. It is translated as CASSLGGLSTEAFF.

This clone showed up just a few times. Other DNA variants within this sample encode the same CDR3. The V and J genes are TRBV5-1 and TRBJ2-7, with TRBD2 matching 7 bases. Germline V gene lookup returns CDR1 SGHRS and CDR2 YFSETQ. The junction had 2 bases not matched to a gene; V was cut back by 2 bases and J by 3 bases. This CDR3 spans 13 amino acids. CDR3 bases: TGCGCCAGCAGCTTTGGCGGGAGCTACGAGCAGTACTTC. This encodes CASSFGGSYEQYF.